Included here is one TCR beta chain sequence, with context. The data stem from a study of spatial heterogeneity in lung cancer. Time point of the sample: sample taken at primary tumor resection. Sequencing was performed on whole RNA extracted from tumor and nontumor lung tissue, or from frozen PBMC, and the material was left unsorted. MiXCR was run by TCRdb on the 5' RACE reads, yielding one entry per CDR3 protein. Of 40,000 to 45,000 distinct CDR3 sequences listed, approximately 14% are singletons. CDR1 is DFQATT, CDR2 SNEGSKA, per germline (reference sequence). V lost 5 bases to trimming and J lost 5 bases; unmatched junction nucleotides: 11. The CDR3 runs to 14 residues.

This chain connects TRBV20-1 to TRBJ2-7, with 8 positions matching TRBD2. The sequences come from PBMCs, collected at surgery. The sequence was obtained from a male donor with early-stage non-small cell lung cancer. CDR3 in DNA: TGCAGTGCTCCTCAAGCGGGGGTAAGAGACGAGCAGTACTTC. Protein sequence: CSAPQAGVRDEQYF.